One and the same sample provided the 20 T cell receptor beta chains below, sequenced in a study of CD8+CD57+ T cells in acquired aplastic anemia. The template for TCR beta VDJ and CDR3 sequence profiling was genomic DNA. TCRdb analysed the reads with MiXCR anew, one entry per CDR3 protein. Among 200,000 or so distinct CDR3 sequences listed, less than 60% were seen once. The sequenced patients had an expansion of CD8+CD57+ cells seen by flow cytometry. Sequenced input: sorted CD4+, CD8+, or CD8+CD57+ T cells (not recorded which) from PBMCs. The receptors were sampled from a human donor with aplastic anemia.

Notes on this clonotype: Likely a read error: the CDR3 ends without its conserved phenylalanine or tryptophan. This chain joins TRBV18 and TRBJ1-1, with 7 bases lining up with TRBD1. V gave up 5 bases and J gave up 0 bases; unmatched junction bases: 9. The length of the CDR3 is 16 residues. Germline loops: CDR1 KGHSH, CDR2 LQKENI. The CDR3 DNA follows: TGTGCCAGCTCATCATTGCGCGGGACAGTGAACACTGAAGCTTTCCTT. This sequence encodes CASSSLRGTVNTEAFL.

In this sample, this clonotype turned up a few times. The chain has TRBV20-1 and TRBJ1-2; D gene uncertain. Germline loops: CDR1 DFQATT, CDR2 SNEGSKA (reference sequence). Trimming shortened V by 0 bases and J by 2 bases, and 10 bases separated the two germline ends. The CDR3 loop spans 14 amino acids. The CDR3 DNA sequence: TGCAGTGCTAGAGATCCAGACGGGAACTATGGCTACACCTTC. Translating it yields CSARDPDGNYGYTF.

This clonotype was counted many times. The chain recombines TRBV20-1 with TRBJ2-5; D may be TRBD2 (6 bases). Trimming removed 5 bases at V and 7 bases at J, with 20 bases between. This CDR3 is built from 14 residues. The germline V gene encodes CDR1 DFQATT and CDR2 SNEGSKA (reference sequence). Written as DNA, the CDR3 is TGCAGTGCTCGGGAGAGGGCTAGAGTTGGGACCCAGTACTTC. This gives the protein CSARERARVGTQYF.

The V call is TRBV25-1, the J call TRBJ2-5, with D uncertain. Trimming removed 6 bases at V and 1 base at J, with 6 bases between. The CDR3 is 12 amino acids. From germline, CDR1 is MGHDK and CDR2 SYGVNS. CDR3 DNA sequence: TGTGCCAGCAGCCCCGTCCAAGAGACCCAGTACTTC. Translation: CASSPVQETQYF. The full variable domain, completed using reference TRBV25-1 and TRBJ2-5, is EADIYQTPRYLVIGTGKKITLECSQTMGHDKMYWYQQDPGMELHLIHYSYGVNSTEKGDLSSESTVSRIRTEHFPLTLESARPSHTSQYLCASSPVQETQYFGPGTRLLVL.

This clonotype was counted at least ten times. The chain uses TRBV19 and TRBJ1-2, with D uncertain. V was pared by 0 bases and J by 8 bases, with 10 bases between. CDR3 length: 13 residues. CDR1 and CDR2 from the germline V gene are LNHDA and SQIVND (reference sequence). As DNA, the CDR3 is TGTGCCAGTAGTATAGACAGGAACGGCGGCTACACCTTC. It is translated as CASSIDRNGGYTF.

The CDR3 DNA reads as TGCAGTGCTAGAGCAACAGGGGGTAGGGCTTCTAATGAAAAACTGTTTTTT. Translated, it gives CSARATGGRASNEKLFF. The V call is TRBV20-1, the J call TRBJ1-4; 8 bases line up with TRBD1. The junction had 10 bases not matched to a gene; V was cut back by 1 base and J by 3 bases. Looked up from germline, CDR1 is DFQATT and CDR2 is SNEGSKA (reference sequence). CDR3 length: 17 residues.

This clonotype was counted ten times or more. The chain uses TRBV20-1 and TRBJ1-1, with D uncertain. The CDR3 has 14 amino acids. Germline-derived CDR1 and CDR2 are DFQATT and SNEGSKA (reference sequence). V lost 3 bases, J lost 1 base, and 12 bases lay in between. CDR3 amino acids: CSASYGSENTEAFF. The CDR3 region has the DNA TGCAGTGCTAGTTATGGGTCAGAGAACACTGAAGCTTTCTTT.

This clonotype was picked up many times. The chain combines TRBV6-1 with TRBJ2-1; D is ambiguous. In germline, CDR1 is MNHNS, CDR2 SASEGT. V was cut by 1 base and J by 14 bases, with 21 bases left in between. The CDR3 sequence is 15 residues long. The CDR3 reads CASSEGIWQSPKEFF. In DNA, the CDR3 is TGTGCCAGCAGTGAAGGAATTTGGCAGTCCCCAAAGGAGTTCTTC.

This clonotype was counted many times. The CDR3 DNA is TGTGCCAGCAGTGGGGGACTTGAGGAGACCCAGTACTTC. Amino acid sequence: CASSGGLEETQYF. The genes are TRBV2 and TRBJ2-5, with D possibly being TRBD2 (6 bases). CDR1 SNHLY and CDR2 FYNNEI come from the germline V gene. The length of the CDR3 is 13 residues. Trimming took off 4 bases at V and 5 bases at J, with 11 bases between the two ends.

The chain couples TRBV7-9 to TRBJ2-2; 9 bases map to TRBD2. This CDR3 contains 17 residues. The junction had 3 bases not matched to a gene; V was cut back by 0 bases and J by 1 base. CDR1 and CDR2 from the germline V gene are SEHNR and FQNEAQ (reference sequence). In DNA, the CDR3 is TGTGCCAGCAGCTTAGCGGTGACTAGCGGGAACACCGGGGAGCTGTTTTTT. Protein: CASSLAVTSGNTGELFF. The full variable domain, in which reference TRBV7-9 and TRBJ2-2 provide the parts outside the CDR3, is DTGVSQNPRHKITKRGQNVTFRCDPISEHNRLYWYRQTLGQGPEFLTYFQNEAQLEKSRLLSDRFSAERPKGSFSTLEIQRTEQGDSAMYLCASSLAVTSGNTGELFFGEGSRLTVL.

Comments on this clonotype: One base away lies a much larger clone, so this may be a sequencing read error. The chain joins TRBV3-1 to TRBJ1-6; no definite D call. Germline CDR1 and CDR2: LGHDT and YNNKEL (reference sequence). The length of the CDR3 is 14 residues. CDR3 in DNA: TGTGCCAGCAGCCAAGAGTTCAGGAATTCACCCCCCCACTTT. Translating it yields CASSQEFRNSPPHF.

On this clonotype itself: The conserved final phenylalanine or tryptophan is absent from the CDR3, which likely points to a read error. The chain carries TRBV2 and TRBJ1-5, with D tentatively TRBD1 (5 bases). CDR1 is SNHLY and CDR2 is FYNNEI in the germline V gene. The length of the CDR3 is 14 residues. V was cut by 8 bases and J by 4 bases, with 15 bases left in between. CDR3 sequence: CASGSGDGNQPQHL. The CDR3 DNA is TGTGCCAGCGGGTCGGGGGACGGAAATCAGCCCCAGCATCTT.

The chain uses TRBV7-9 and TRBJ2-3; 11 nucleotides align to TRBD2. The germline CDR1 and CDR2 sequences are SEHNR and FQNEAQ (reference sequence). This CDR3 is built from 19 residues. V trimming: 2 bases; J trimming: 2 bases; junction bases outside the gene matches: 12. CDR3 in amino acids: CASSLITSGGPFHTDTQYF. As DNA, the CDR3 is TGTGCCAGCAGCTTAATAACTAGCGGGGGCCCCTTTCACACAGATACGCAGTATTTT.

The chain links TRBV2 to TRBJ1-6; 7 bases map to TRBD1. The CDR3 is 14 amino acids. In germline, CDR1 is SNHLY, CDR2 FYNNEI. J was trimmed by 9 bases and V by 6 bases; bases with no gene match: 8. The CDR3 DNA reads as TGTGCCAGCAGCTCGACAGGGATGGGTTCACCCCTCCACTTT. Translating gives CASSSTGMGSPLHF. The full variable domain, in which reference TRBV2 and TRBJ1-6 provide the parts outside the CDR3, is EPEVTQTPSHQVTQMGQEVILRCVPISNHLYFYWYRQILGQKVEFLVSFYNNEISEKSEIFDDQFSVERPDGSNFTLKIRSTKLEDSAMYFCASSSTGMGSPLHFGNGTRLTVT.

V gene TRBV10-3 combines with J gene TRBJ2-5; 8 bases map to TRBD2. The germline V gene has CDR1 ENHRY and CDR2 SYGVKD. Germline trimming cut 10 bases from V and 7 bases from J; bases unmatched to any gene: 11. This CDR3 contains 13 residues. As DNA, the CDR3 is TGTGCCACCGGGAGGGCAAGGGGGGGGACCCAGTACTTC. Its protein product is CATGRARGGTQYF.

This clonotype showed up just once. At one end, the junction sequence differs from germline, possibly due to a read error. The chain combines TRBV7-8 with TRBJ2-6; D is possibly TRBD2 (5 bases). Per germline, CDR1 SGHVS and CDR2 FQNEAQ. The CDR3 has 14 amino acids. As DNA, the CDR3 is TGTGCCAGCAGCATAGCGCCAGGGGCCAACGTCCTGACTTTC. Translating gives CASSIAPGANVLTF.

This clonotype has a handful of counts. This chain connects TRBV24-1 to TRBJ2-5, with D perhaps being TRBD1 or TRBD2 (6 bases each). Deletions cut 7 bases from V and 5 bases from J, with 13 bases between. The CDR3 covers 13 residues. In germline, CDR1 is KGHDR, CDR2 SFDVKD. CDR3 sequence: CATSKGGEETQYF. The CDR3 coding sequence is TGTGCCACCAGCAAGGGGGGTGAGGAGACCCAGTACTTC.

This rearrangement joins TRBV10-3 to TRBJ2-1; no clear D gene. CDR1 and CDR2 (germline): ENHRY, SYGVKD. The CDR3 extends over 15 amino acids. Trimming removed 0 bases at V and 7 bases at J, with 13 bases between. The CDR3: CAISESGTQVNEQFF. The CDR3 DNA follows: TGTGCCATCAGTGAGTCGGGCACCCAGGTGAATGAGCAGTTCTTC.

The chain employs TRBV12-3 or TRBV12-4 and TRBJ1-5; D gene unclear. Trimming shortened V by 4 bases and J by 3 bases, and 7 bases separated the two germline ends. The CDR3 loop spans 13 amino acids. CDR3 nucleotide sequence: TGTGCCAGCAGTTCAGCATTCAATCAGCCCCAGCATTTT. It specifies CASSSAFNQPQHF.

V and J are TRBV25-1 and TRBJ2-6; TRBD1 matches at 11 bases. CDR1 and CDR2 from the germline V gene are MGHDK and SYGVNS. The CDR3 spans 17 residues. The ends lost 4 bases at V and 11 bases at J; junction bases unmatched: 13. The CDR3, as DNA: TGTGCCAGCAGTGGCACCTCCCCCGGGACAGGGGGGTACGTCCTGACTTTC. Encoded protein: CASSGTSPGTGGYVLTF.